This is a list of T cell receptor beta chains from one sample in a study of regulatory T cells in long-lasting Graves disease. TCRdb fed the multiplex PCR reads into MiXCR, producing one record per CDR3 protein. The sample holds 420,000 or so distinct CDR3 sequences, about a quarter seen once. Sequencing was performed on peripheral blood mononuclear cells (PBMCs), taken when the disease was refractory, from a patient treated with antithyroid drugs. The receptors derive from a female donor with Graves disease. Each CDR3 is given without its conserved first and last residue. Each record gives: clone size, J gene, CDR3 length, V gene, CDR3 protein. Part of the rows lack a size; the others show once, few, many or a class for expanded clones.

>many|TRBJ2-6|15|TRBV27
ASRSGTGGSGANVLT
>NA|TRBJ2-1|12|TRBV29-1
SVEVSGRDNEQF
>many|TRBJ1-4|13|TRBV2
ASRTGTAQWEKLF
>once|TRBJ2-6|15|TRBV10-3
AIGVTGGSSGANVLT
>many|TRBJ2-7|10|TRBV7-9
ASSPSGMGQY
>few|TRBJ1-1|11|TRBV7-2
ASSLEEDTEAF
>NA|TRBJ2-7|12|TRBV5-1
ASSSTQTSPEQY
>many|TRBJ2-7|13|TRBV28
ASSPVARPPYEQY
>many|TRBJ2-7|15|TRBV6-5
ASSYSVGAGASYEQY
>many|TRBJ1-1|11|TRBV6-1
ASSEEEYTEAF
>NA|TRBJ2-7|12|TRBV20-1
SADGTSGSDEQY
>NA|TRBJ1-2|12|TRBV14
ASSPSPLLDGYT
>NA|TRBJ1-6|11|TRBV6-1
ASSYANRDNFH
>NA|TRBJ1-4|12|TRBV2
ASQAGTDNEKLF
>few|TRBJ2-7|12|TRBV6-1
ASRNPDRGYEQY
>NA|TRBJ2-7|14|TRBV10-3
AISESTGVNFDEQY
>many|TRBJ2-7|13|TRBV28
ASSSIAGQTYEQY
>NA|TRBJ1-3|12|TRBV10-3
AISGQSSGNTIY
>NA|TRBJ2-7|13|TRBV15
ATSRDRQRVYEQY
>NA|TRBJ2-5|12|TRBV5-1
ASSSTWDQETQY
>once|TRBJ1-6|16|TRBV19
ASSNYPRGNSYNSPLH
>once|TRBJ2-7|14|TRBV30
AWSVSRDRGWGEQY
>NA|TRBJ2-2|11|TRBV7-3
ASSLRSTGELF